The sample holds a few counts of the clone carrying this T cell receptor beta chain. The antigen is unknown. After constant-region reverse-primer amplification, full-length variable regions underwent semi-nested PCR with Nested Universal Primer A. TCRdb fed the 5' RACE reads into MiXCR, producing one record per CDR3 protein. The sample holds some 45,000 distinct CDR3 sequences, around 28% seen once. Study outcomes and limitations: Tumor Tregs overlapped most with tumor, then blood, naive CD4+ cells.

Purified naive CD4+ T cells were depleted of CD25+ Tregs. Sequences were obtained from naive CD4+ T cells sorted from blood. Subset in this sample: naive CD4+ T cells, CD4+CD45RA+CD25-. The source is a female donor with breast cancer.

CDR3 in DNA: TGTGCCAGCAAGCAAGGGACTACCTTTTACCAAGAGACCCAGTACTTC. It codes for CASKQGTTFYQETQYF. The genes are TRBV7-2 and TRBJ2-5; 7 bases are a match to TRBD2. The CDR3 sequence is 16 residues long. Germline trimming cut 7 bases from V and 0 bases from J; bases unmatched to any gene: 11. The germline V gene encodes CDR1 SGHTA and CDR2 FQGNSA.